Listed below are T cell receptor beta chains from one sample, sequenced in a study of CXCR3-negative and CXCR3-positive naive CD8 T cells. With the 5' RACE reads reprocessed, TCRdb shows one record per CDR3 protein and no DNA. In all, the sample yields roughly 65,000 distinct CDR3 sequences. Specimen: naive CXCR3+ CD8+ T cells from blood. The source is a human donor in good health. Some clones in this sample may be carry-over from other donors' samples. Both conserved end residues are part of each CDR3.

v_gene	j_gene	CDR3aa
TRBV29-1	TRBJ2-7	CSVVSGSYEQYF
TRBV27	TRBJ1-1	CASSLLQGSMYEAFF
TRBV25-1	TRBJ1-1	CASSELNSPEAFF
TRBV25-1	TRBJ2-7	CASRERGGTYEQYF
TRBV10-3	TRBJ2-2	CAITTQGGLGELFF
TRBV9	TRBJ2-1	CASSIPGQKDNEQFF
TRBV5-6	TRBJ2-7	CASSLADSMGTYEQYF
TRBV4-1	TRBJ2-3	CASSQDHFTGSTDTQYF
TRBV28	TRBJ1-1	CASSLSRGNTEAFF
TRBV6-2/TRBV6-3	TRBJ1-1	CASMPATGSTEAFF
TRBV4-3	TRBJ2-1	CASSQGPYNEQFF
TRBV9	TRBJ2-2	CASSVKISGGPNTGELFF
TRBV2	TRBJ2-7	CASSEQGGPSSYEQYF
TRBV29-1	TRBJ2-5	CSVDALAGVQETQYF
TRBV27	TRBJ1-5	CASTLKGWGQPQHF
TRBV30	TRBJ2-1	CAWARGTYNEQFF
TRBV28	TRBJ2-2	CASREAVNTGELFF
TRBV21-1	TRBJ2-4	CASIYALGLAGLYVPLTKNIQYF
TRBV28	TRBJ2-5	CASSSLGGGETQYF
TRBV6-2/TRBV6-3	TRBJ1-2	CASSYAGDYGYTF
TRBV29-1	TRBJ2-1	CSVEVPDPLDEQFF
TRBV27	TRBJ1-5	CASSSYRGQPQHF
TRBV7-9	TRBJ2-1	CASSPLRGLDNEQFF
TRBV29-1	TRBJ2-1	CSVDDRGNEQFF
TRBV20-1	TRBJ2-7	CSARERRGLSYEQYF
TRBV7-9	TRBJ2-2	CASIPDGVSPGELFF
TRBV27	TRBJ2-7	CASSFGTANYEQYF
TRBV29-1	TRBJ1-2	CSVGGVGYGYTF
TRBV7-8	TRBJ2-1	CASSMTGCNEQFF
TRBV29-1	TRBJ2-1	CSVGGQGPYNEQFF
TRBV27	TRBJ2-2	CASRGGYGTGELFF
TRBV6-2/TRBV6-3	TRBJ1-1	CASSFVRRDTEAFF
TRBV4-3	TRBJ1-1	CASSRDRGIEAFF
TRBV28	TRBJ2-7	CASSYRGFLTGEQYF
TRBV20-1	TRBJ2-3	CSAIPTTVSTDTQYF
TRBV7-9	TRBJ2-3	CASSSSRVPTISQYF
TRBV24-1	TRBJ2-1	CATSDLAYNEQFF
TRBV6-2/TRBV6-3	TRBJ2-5	CASSTPVPLKGYGETQYF
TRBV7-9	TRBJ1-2	CASSSMVRANYGYTF
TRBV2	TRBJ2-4	CASSDGGAKNIQYF
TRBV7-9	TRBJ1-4	CASSRQIRTGDEKLFF
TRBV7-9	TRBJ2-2	CASSPPLNTGELFF
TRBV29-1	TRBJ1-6	CSVLGVGGPPLHF
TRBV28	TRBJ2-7	CASSPGLAGGEQYF
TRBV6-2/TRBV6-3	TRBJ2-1	CASSLLASSFNEQFF
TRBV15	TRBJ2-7	CATSRGSDYYEQYF
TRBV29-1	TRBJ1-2	CSVLTNFNYGYTF
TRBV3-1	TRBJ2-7	CASSQGRGTADEQYF